This T cell receptor beta chain was profiled in a study of tumor-infiltrating lymphocytes in glioblastoma multiforme. V dropped 8 bases and J dropped 6 bases, with 20 bases sitting between them. The CDR3 is made up of 14 amino acids. Study conclusions and caveats: Functional subtype sorting of these T cells was not performed.

This clonotype was recorded a few times. Its antigen is unidentified. TCRB libraries came from RNA via three nested multiplex PCR rounds. A C-beta primer primed TCRB cDNA from about 0.49 ug RNA. Unique molecular identifiers were not described for the libraries. Using its own MiXCR run on the multiplex PCR reads, TCRdb lists one record per CDR3 protein. The table records around 15,000 distinct CDR3 sequences, approximately 71% of them present only once. Sample: brain tumor tissue. The sequence came from a male donor with glioblastoma. The genes are TRBV12-3 or TRBV12-4 and TRBJ2-7; the D gene could be TRBD1 or TRBD2 (5 bases each). The CDR3 sequence: CASRVEGIASEQYF. CDR3 bases: TGTGCCAGCCGAGTAGAGGGGATAGCGAGCGAGCAGTACTTC.